This entry is about one T cell receptor (beta chain). The CDR3 extends over 12 amino acids. Reanalyzing the 5' RACE reads, TCRdb keeps one entry per CDR3 protein, without DNA. The sample has about 390,000 distinct CDR3 sequences. This entry belongs to a study of T cells expressing NK-cell markers. Overall study context: Sequenced donors, eight in total, included seven who were HCMV-seropositive and one who was seronegative.

This receptor was identified in a woman in her 50s in good health. The J gene is TRBJ1-2, the V gene TRBV12-3 or TRBV12-4. What was sequenced was blood T cells: a sorted CD56 or NKG2C T cell subset, CD4+ or CD8+ T cells, or bulk PBMC T cells (not recorded which). The CDR3 sequence: CASSLPGRGYTF.